One sample yielded the 10 T cell receptor beta chains listed below, sequenced in a study of T cell responses to AZD1222 COVID-19 vaccine. Measured with immunoSEQ multiplex PCR; TCRdb has only the in-frame clones, and not every one. The sample has roughly 150,000 clones, approximately 86% seen once. This sample comprised peripheral blood, obtained after recovery from COVID-19. These receptors came from an adult who had recovered from COVID-19.

This chain uses TRBV7-6 with TRBJ2-1; 8 nucleotides agree with TRBD2. Germline CDR1 and CDR2: SGHVS and FNYEAQ. CDR3 length: 16 amino acids. J gave up 2 bases and V 3 bases, and 6 bases lay outside the gene matches. The CDR3 DNA reads TGTGCCAGCAGCTTCGGAGGACTAGCCGCCTACAATGAGCAGTTCTTC. Protein: CASSFGGLAAYNEQFF.

This clone turned up a few times. The CDR3 loop reads CASSLELGSGEQYF. The CDR3 region has the DNA TGTGCCAGCAGCTTGGAGCTGGGATCGGGCGAGCAGTACTTC. The J gene is TRBJ2-7, the V gene TRBV5-4; D unresolved. Trimming shortened V by 0 bases and J by 6 bases, and 13 bases separated the two germline ends. The germline gives CDR1 SGHNT, CDR2 YYREEE (reference sequence). The CDR3 runs to 14 residues.

With respect to this clone: This sequence may be a read error, since a much larger clone differs from it by one base. The chain uses TRBV11-3 and TRBJ1-1; TRBD1 might be the D (5 bases). Germline-derived CDR1 and CDR2 are SGHNT and YENEEA. The CDR3 sequence is 13 residues long. V dropped 1 base and J dropped 3 bases, with 6 bases sitting between them. Here the CDR3 reads CASSLGGDTEAFF. The CDR3 coding sequence is TGTGCCAGCAGCTTAGGGGGGGACACTGAAGCTTTCTTT.

The DNA for the CDR3 is TGTGCCAGCAGCCACGCCCCAGGGACTTCCTACGAGCAGTACTTC. It specifies CASSHAPGTSYEQYF. The chain uses TRBV7-9 and TRBJ2-7, with D perhaps TRBD2 (6 bases). From germline, CDR1 is SEHNR and CDR2 FQNEAQ (reference sequence). There are 15 residues in the CDR3. The ends were cut back, 5 bases at V and 1 base at J, with 15 bases in the middle. The full variable domain, in which reference TRBV7-9 and TRBJ2-7 provide the parts outside the CDR3, is DTGVSQNPRHKITKRGQNVTFRCDPISEHNRLYWYRQTLGQGPEFLTYFQNEAQLEKSRLLSDRFSAERPKGSFSTLEIQRTEQGDSAMYLCASSHAPGTSYEQYFGPGTRLTVT.

The sample holds a few counts of this clone. The rearrangement joins TRBV27 to TRBJ2-7; 8 positions match TRBD2. CDR1 is MNHEY, CDR2 SMNVEV, per germline (reference sequence). The CDR3 is made up of 14 amino acids. J lost 4 bases, V lost 7 bases, and 9 bases had no gene match. CDR3 protein: CASNPSGSTYEQYF. CDR3 bases: TGTGCCAGCAATCCAAGCGGGAGCACGTACGAGCAGTACTTC.

The chain has TRBV20-1 and TRBJ2-3; unclear D gene. This CDR3 has 11 amino acids. The germline CDR1 and CDR2 sequences are DFQATT and SNEGSKA (reference sequence). V lost 5 bases to trimming and J lost 6 bases, with 9 bases between them. CDR3 nucleotides: TGCAGTGCTCTCGTCGGCGATACGCAGTATTTT. It translates to CSALVGDTQYF.

The count of this clone is one. The chain uses TRBV6-2 or TRBV6-3 and TRBJ1-2; possibly TRBD1 for D (5 bases). The V end was cut by 5 bases, the J end by 3 bases, with 10 bases between. The CDR3 contains 13 residues. Germline V gene data show CDR1 as MNHEY and CDR2 as SVGEGT. The CDR3 coding sequence is TGTGCCAGCAGTCCCGGGACGTACTATGGCTACACCTTC. This translates into CASSPGTYYGYTF.

The chain has TRBV28 and TRBJ1-2, with 9 bases fitting TRBD1. The junction had 7 bases not matched to a gene; V was cut back by 2 bases and J by 3 bases. Germline CDR1 MDHEN, CDR2 SYDVKM. The CDR3 is 16 amino acids. The CDR3 region is CASSLPGTGRDYGYTF. The CDR3 DNA sequence: TGTGCCAGCAGTTTACCCGGGACAGGGCGAGACTATGGCTACACCTTC.

The chain links TRBV5-1 to TRBJ2-1; D possibly corresponds to TRBD2 (5 bases). V lost 0 bases to trimming and J lost 1 base, with 11 bases between them. CDR3 length: 16 amino acids. Germline CDR1 SGHRS, CDR2 YFSETQ. Written as DNA, the CDR3 is TGCGCCAGCAGCTTGGAACTAGGAATTTCCTACAATGAGCAGTTCTTC. Translating it yields CASSLELGISYNEQFF.

The genes are TRBV6-1 and TRBJ2-7, with TRBD2 matching 7 bases. The CDR3 spans 18 residues. J gave up 5 bases and V 2 bases, and 18 bases lay outside the gene matches. Germline CDR1 is MNHNS and CDR2 is SASEGT. The CDR3 loop is CASSETWVQAGDRDEQYF. CDR3 DNA sequence: TGTGCCAGCAGTGAAACGTGGGTTCAGGCGGGGGACCGAGACGAGCAGTACTTC.